The TCR beta chain under discussion was sequenced for a study of blood T cells in healthy people across ages. Broader study findings: Significant beta diversity loss was already apparent by age approximately 36, declining roughly linearly.

For the second PCR, which ran for roughly 7 to 11 cycles, a sample-barcoded 5' primer and a J-beta primer mix were used. Via MiXCR, TCRdb re-called the 5' RACE reads, giving one row per CDR3 protein. The top ten hold 10% to 13% of the sample, which has 800,000 to 950,000 distinct CDR3 sequences, almost 30% seen once. In the case of this clonotype: Its target is not known.

Germline V gene data show CDR1 as DFQATT and CDR2 as SNEGSKA (reference sequence). V lost 2 bases to trimming and J lost 1 base, with 36 bases between them. The CDR3 runs to 23 residues. These data were also filed under a second study, of T cells of mothers and their children. That source adds: Samples came from a few healthy Caucasian mothers and their six children. The search for persistent microchimeric T cell clones detected none.

The sequenced sample was blood. The chain combines TRBV20-1 with TRBJ2-4, with D maybe TRBD2 (6 bases). The sequence derives from a woman in her thirties or forties in good health. CDR3 bases: TGCAGTGCTAGAAAGCCGCCGTCAGGGAGGAGGAATAACCTATTAGCTGCCAAAAACATTCAGTACTTC. Its protein is CSARKPPSGRRNNLLAAKNIQYF.